Below, one T cell receptor (beta chain) is given with its context. Antigen specificity is unknown. The PCR made use of 60 Vbeta and 13 Jbeta primers. The data were produced by immunoSEQ multiplex PCR, yet TCRdb's version contains in-frame clones alone and is incomplete. In the table there are around 90,000 clones, approximately 83% of which are singletons. The data originate from a study of cytomegalovirus exposure and HLA in healthy donors. The study's findings and limits: TCR beta V- and J-gene trimming, according to a later analysis, was linked to a missense DCLRE1C variant.

Germline V gene lookup returns CDR1 MGHDK and CDR2 SYGVNS. V was shortened by 0 bases and J by 3 bases, with 14 bases between the two germline ends. This CDR3 spans 17 amino acids. This rearrangement joins TRBV25-1 to TRBJ2-2; perhaps TRBD1 as D (6 bases). This clonotype was obtained from a man aged 50 or older in good health and CMV-seronegative. The sequenced material came from PBMCs. In DNA, the CDR3 is TGTGCCAGCAGTGAATATCTACAGGGAAAGGACACCGGGGAGCTGTTTTTT. Amino acid sequence: CASSEYLQGKDTGELFF. The whole variable domain, filled in from reference TRBV25-1 and TRBJ2-2, reads EADIYQTPRYLVIGTGKKITLECSQTMGHDKMYWYQQDPGMELHLIHYSYGVNSTEKGDLSSESTVSRIRTEHFPLTLESARPSHTSQYLCASSEYLQGKDTGELFFGEGSRLTVL.